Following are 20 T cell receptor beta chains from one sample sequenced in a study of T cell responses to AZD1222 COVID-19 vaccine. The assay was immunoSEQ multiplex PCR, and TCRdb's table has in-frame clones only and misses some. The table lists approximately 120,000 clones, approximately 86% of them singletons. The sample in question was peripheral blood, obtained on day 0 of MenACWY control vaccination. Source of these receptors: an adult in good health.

CDR3 coding DNA: TGTGCCAGCAGCCCACTAGCGGGAGGCACAGATACGCAGTATTTT. Translating gives CASSPLAGGTDTQYF. This chain uses TRBV6-5 with TRBJ2-3; 11 bases are shared with TRBD2. V dropped 6 bases and J dropped 1; count of bases not matched to a gene: 3. Per the germline V gene, CDR1 is MNHEY and CDR2 is SVGAGI. The CDR3 totals 15 residues.

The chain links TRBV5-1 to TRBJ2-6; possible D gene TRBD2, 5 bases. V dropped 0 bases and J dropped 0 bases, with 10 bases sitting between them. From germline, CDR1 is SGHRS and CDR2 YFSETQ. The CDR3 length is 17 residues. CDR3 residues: CASSLGGSSSGANVLTF. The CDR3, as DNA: TGCGCCAGCAGCTTGGGCGGGTCCAGCTCTGGGGCCAACGTCCTGACTTTC.

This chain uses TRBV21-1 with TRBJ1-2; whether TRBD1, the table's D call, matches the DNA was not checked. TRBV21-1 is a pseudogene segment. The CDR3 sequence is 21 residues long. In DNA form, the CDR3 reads TGTGCCAGCAGCAAGTTCCCCCCGACGATCCTCGGCGACAGGGGGGCATATGGCTACACCTTC. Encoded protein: CASSKFPPTILGDRGAYGYTF.

CDR3 amino acids: CASSQIRGGSYEQYF. For the CDR3, the DNA is TGTGCCAGCAGCCAAATCCGGGGGGGCTCCTACGAGCAGTACTTC. The chain recombines TRBV7-9 with TRBJ2-7; 8 bases line up with TRBD2. Germline values: CDR1 SEHNR, CDR2 FQNEAQ (reference sequence). Trimming removed 5 bases from V and 0 bases from J; junction bases left unmatched: 6. The CDR3 loop spans 15 amino acids.

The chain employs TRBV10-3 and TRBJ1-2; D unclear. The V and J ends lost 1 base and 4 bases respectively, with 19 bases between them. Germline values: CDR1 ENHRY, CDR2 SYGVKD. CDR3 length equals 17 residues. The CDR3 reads CAISELLSEPSRYGYTF. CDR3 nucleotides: TGTGCCATCAGTGAGTTATTGTCAGAACCCTCCCGCTATGGCTACACCTTC.

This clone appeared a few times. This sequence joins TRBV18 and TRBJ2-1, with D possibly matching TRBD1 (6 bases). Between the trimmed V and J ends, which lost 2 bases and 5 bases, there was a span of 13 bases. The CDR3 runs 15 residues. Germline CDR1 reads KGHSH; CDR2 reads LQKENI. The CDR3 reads CASSPERGSNNEQFF. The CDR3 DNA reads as TGTGCCAGCTCACCAGAGAGGGGGAGTAACAATGAGCAGTTCTTC.

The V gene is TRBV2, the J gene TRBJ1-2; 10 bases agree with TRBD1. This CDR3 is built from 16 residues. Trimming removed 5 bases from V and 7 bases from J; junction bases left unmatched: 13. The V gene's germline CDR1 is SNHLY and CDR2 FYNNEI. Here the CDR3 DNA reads TGTGCCAGCAGTTACTTCGGGACAGGGGAGGTCGGTGGCTACACCTTC. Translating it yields CASSYFGTGEVGGYTF.

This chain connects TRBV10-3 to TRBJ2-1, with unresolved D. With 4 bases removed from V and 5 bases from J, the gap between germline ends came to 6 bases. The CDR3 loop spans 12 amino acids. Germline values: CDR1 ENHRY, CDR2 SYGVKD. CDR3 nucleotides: TGTGCCATCAGTGTCACAAACAATGAGCAGTTCTTC. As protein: CAISVTNNEQFF.

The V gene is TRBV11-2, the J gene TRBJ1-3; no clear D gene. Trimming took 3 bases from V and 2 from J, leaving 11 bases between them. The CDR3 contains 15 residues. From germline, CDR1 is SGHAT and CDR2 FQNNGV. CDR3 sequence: CASSFEWAAGNTIYF. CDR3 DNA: TGTGCCAGCAGCTTTGAGTGGGCTGCTGGAAACACCATATATTTT.

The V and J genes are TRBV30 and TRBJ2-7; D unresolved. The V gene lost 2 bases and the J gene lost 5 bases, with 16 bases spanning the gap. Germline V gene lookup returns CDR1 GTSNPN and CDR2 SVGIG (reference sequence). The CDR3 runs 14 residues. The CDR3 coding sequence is TGTGCCTGGAGTAGTGGCCAGGCTCCCGACGAGCAGTACTTC. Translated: CAWSSGQAPDEQYF.

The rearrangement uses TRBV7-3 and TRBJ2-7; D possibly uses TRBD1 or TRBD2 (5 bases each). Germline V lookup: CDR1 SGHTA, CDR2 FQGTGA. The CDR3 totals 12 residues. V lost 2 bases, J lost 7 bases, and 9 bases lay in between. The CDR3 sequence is CASSLGGAEQYF. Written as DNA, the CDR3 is TGTGCCAGCAGCTTAGGGGGTGCTGAGCAGTACTTC.

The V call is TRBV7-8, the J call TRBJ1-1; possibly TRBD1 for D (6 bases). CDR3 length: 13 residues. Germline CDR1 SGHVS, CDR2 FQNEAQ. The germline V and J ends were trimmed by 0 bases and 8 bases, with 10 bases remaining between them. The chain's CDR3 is CASSLARGTEAFF. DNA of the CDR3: TGTGCCAGCAGCTTAGCGAGAGGGACAGAAGCTTTCTTT.

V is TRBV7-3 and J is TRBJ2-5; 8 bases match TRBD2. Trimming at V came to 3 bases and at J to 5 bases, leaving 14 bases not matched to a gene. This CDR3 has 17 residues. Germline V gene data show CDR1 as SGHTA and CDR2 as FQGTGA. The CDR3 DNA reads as TGTGCCAGCAGCTTGCTGGGGGGTAGCGGGGCTTATGAGACCCAGTACTTC. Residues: CASSLLGGSGAYETQYF.

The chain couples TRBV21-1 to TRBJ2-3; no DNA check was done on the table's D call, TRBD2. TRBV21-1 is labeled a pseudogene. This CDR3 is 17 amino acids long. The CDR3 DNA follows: TGTGCCAGCAGCAAAGTAAGGAGCGGGGGGGCTAATGATACGCAGTATTTT. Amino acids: CASSKVRSGGANDTQYF.

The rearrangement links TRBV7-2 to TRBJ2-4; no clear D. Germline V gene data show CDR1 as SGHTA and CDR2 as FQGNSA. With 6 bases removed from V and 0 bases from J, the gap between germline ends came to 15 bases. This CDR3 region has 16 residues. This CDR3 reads CASSLWADLAKNIQYF. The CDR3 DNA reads TGTGCCAGCAGTCTTTGGGCAGACTTAGCCAAAAACATTCAGTACTTC.

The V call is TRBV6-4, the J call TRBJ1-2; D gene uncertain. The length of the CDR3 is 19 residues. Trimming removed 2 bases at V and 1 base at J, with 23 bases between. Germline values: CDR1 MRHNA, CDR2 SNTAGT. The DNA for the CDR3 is TGTGCCAGCAGTGACCCTTGGGAGGAGTCCCTTATCGGTAACTATGGCTACACCTTC. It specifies CASSDPWEESLIGNYGYTF.

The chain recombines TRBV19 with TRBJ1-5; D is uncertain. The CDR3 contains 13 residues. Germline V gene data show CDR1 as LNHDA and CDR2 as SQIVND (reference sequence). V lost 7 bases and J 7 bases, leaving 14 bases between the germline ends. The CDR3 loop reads CASTTLGTQPQHF. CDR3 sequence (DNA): TGTGCCAGTACTACCCTGGGAACGCAGCCCCAGCATTTT.

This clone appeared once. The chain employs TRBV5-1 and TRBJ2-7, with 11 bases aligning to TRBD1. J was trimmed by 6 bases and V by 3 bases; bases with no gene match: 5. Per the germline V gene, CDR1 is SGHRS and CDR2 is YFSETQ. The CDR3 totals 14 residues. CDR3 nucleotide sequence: TGCGCCAGCAGCTCGGACAGGGGGCTGGGCGAGCAGTACTTC. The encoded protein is CASSSDRGLGEQYF.

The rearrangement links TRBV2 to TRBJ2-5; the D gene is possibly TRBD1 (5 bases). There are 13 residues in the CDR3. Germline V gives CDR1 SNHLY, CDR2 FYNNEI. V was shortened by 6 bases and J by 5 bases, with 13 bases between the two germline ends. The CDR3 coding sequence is TGTGCCAGCAGAGTCAGGGTTGGGGAGACCCAGTACTTC. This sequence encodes CASRVRVGETQYF.

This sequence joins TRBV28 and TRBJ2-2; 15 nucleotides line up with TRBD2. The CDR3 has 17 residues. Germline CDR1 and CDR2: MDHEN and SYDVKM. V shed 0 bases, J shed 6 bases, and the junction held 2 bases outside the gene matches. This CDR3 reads CASSLWGLAGGPGELFF. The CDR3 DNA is TGTGCCAGCAGTTTATGGGGACTAGCGGGAGGTCCCGGGGAGCTGTTTTTT.